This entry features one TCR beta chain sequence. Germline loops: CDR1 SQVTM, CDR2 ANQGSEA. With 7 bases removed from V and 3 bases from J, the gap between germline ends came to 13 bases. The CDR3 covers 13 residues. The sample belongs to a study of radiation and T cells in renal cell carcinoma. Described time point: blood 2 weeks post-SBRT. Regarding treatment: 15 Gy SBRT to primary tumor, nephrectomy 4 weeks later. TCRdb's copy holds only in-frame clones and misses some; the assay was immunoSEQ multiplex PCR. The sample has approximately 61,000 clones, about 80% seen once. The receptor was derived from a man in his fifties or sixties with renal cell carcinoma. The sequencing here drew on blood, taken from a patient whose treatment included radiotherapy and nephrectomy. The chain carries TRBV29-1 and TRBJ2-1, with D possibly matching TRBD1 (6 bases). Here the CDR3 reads CSAMQGFYNEQFF. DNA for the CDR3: TGCAGCGCCATGCAGGGGTTCTACAATGAGCAGTTCTTC.